The TCR beta chain described here comes from a study of OX40 agonist ivuxolimab in advanced cancers. Study outcomes and limitations: Dose levels from 0.1 to 3.0 mg/kg saw CD4+ and CD8+ blood T cells expand clonally by week 6.

In the case of this clone: Its specificity is not known.

Germline V gene data show CDR1 as SGHTA and CDR2 as FQGNSA. The length of the CDR3 is 14 residues. The V end lost 1 base, the J end lost 9 bases, and 13 bases lay between the germline ends. Sequenced by immunoSEQ multiplex PCR; TCRdb stores in-frame clones only, minus some. The table shows tens of thousands of clones, with about 90% occurring only once. The sequence was collected from an adult with an advanced solid tumor such as melanoma, head and neck, liver or kidney cancer. The material sequenced was CD4+ or CD8+ T cells sorted from blood, taken in a trial of the OX40 agonist ivuxolimab. The chain couples TRBV7-2 to TRBJ2-1; a possible D gene is TRBD2 (7 bases). For the CDR3, the DNA is TGTGCCAGCAGCTTAGTGGGGGGGGCGGTTGAGCAGTTCTTC. This sequence encodes CASSLVGGAVEQFF.